The clone carrying this TCR beta chain was found many times. Via MiXCR, TCRdb re-called the 5' RACE reads, giving one row per CDR3 protein. Among roughly 48,000 distinct CDR3 sequences, 5.3% were seen once, and the ten largest hold around 10%. As to time point: sample taken at primary tumor resection. No cells were sorted before sequencing. The whole RNA sequenced was extracted from tumor, nontumor lung or frozen PBMC. This record comes from a study of spatial heterogeneity in lung cancer. Germline CDR1 DFQATT, CDR2 SNEGSKA (reference sequence). The CDR3 contains 11 residues. V usage is TRBV20-1 and J usage is TRBJ1-1; no clear D gene. This clonotype originated in a male donor with early-stage non-small cell lung cancer. Sequenced here: PBMCs, sampled at surgery. CDR3 sequence (DNA): TGCAGGGCCTCCAGGAACACTGAAGCTTTCTTT. This sequence encodes CRASRNTEAFF.